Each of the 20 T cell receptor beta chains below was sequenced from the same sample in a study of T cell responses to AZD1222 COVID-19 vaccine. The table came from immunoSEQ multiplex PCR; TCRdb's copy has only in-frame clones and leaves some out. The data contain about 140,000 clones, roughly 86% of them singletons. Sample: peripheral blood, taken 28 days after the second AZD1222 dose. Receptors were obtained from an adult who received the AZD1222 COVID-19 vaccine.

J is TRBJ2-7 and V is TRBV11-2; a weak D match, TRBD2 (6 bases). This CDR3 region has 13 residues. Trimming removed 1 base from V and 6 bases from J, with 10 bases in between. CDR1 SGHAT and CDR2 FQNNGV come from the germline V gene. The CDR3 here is CASSLGAGPEQYF. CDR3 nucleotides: TGTGCCAGCAGCTTAGGGGCGGGGCCCGAGCAGTACTTC.

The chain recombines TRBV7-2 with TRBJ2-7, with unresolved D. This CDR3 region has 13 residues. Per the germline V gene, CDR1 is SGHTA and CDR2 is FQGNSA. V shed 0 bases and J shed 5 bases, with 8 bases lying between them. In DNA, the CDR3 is TGTGCCAGCAGCTTAGCACGGTACGACGAGCAGTACTTC. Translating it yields CASSLARYDEQYF.

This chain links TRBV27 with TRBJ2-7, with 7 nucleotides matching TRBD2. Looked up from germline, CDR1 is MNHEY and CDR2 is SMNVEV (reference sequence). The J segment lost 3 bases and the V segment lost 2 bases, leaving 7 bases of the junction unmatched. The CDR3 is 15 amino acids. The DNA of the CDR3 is TGTGCCAGCAGTTTAGTTGTTGGGGGGGGCTACGAGCAGTACTTC. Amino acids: CASSLVVGGGYEQYF.

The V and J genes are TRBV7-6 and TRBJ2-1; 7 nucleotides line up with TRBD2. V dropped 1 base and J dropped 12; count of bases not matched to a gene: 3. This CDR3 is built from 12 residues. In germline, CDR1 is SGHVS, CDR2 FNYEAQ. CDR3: CASSLGGGWQFF. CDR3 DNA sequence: TGTGCCAGCAGCTTAGGGGGAGGGTGGCAGTTCTTC.

The CDR3 region is CASSLGGTMWGTGAEAFF. The CDR3 DNA reads TGTGCCAGCAGCTTGGGTGGCACAATGTGGGGGACAGGAGCTGAAGCTTTCTTT. V gene TRBV5-4 combines with J gene TRBJ1-1; 8 bases align to TRBD1. CDR1 is SGHNT, CDR2 YYREEE, per germline (reference sequence). V was clipped by 0 bases and J by 6 bases; unmatched bases: 16. The CDR3 consists of 18 residues.

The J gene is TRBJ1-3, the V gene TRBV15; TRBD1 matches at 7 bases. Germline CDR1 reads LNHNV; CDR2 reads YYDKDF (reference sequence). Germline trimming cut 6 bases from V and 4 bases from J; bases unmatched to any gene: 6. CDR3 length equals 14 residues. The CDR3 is CATRRGTEGNTIYF. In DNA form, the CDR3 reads TGTGCCACCAGGAGGGGGACAGAAGGAAACACCATATATTTT.

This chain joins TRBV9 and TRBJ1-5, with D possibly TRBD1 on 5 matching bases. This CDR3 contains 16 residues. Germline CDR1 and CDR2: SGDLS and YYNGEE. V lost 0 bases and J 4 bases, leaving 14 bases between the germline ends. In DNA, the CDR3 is TGTGCCAGCAGCGTAGGGGATGGGACCCGTAATCAGCCCCAGCATTTT. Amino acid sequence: CASSVGDGTRNQPQHF. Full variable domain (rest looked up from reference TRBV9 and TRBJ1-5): DSGVTQTPKHLITATGQRVTLRCSPRSGDLSVYWYQQSLDQGLQFLIQYYNGEERAKGNILERFSAQQFPDLHSELNLSSLELGDSALYFCASSVGDGTRNQPQHFGDGTRLSIL.

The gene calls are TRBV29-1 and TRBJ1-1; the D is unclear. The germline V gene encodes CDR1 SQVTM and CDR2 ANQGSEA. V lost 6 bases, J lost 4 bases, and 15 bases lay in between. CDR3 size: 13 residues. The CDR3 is CSVAGPGSTEAFF. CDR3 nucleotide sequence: TGCAGCGTCGCAGGTCCTGGGAGCACTGAAGCTTTCTTT.

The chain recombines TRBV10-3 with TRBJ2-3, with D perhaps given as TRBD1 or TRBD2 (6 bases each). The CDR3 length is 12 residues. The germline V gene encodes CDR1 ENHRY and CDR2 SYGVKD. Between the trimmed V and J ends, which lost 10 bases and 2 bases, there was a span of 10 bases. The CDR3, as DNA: TGTGCCACGAGGGGGGACACAGATACGCAGTATTTT. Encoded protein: CATRGDTDTQYF.

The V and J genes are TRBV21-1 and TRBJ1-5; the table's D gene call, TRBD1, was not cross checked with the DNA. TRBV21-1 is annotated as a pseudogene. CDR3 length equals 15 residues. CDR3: CASSEIGQGNQPQHF. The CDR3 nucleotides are TGTGCCAGCAGCGAGATTGGACAGGGCAATCAGCCCCAGCATTTT.

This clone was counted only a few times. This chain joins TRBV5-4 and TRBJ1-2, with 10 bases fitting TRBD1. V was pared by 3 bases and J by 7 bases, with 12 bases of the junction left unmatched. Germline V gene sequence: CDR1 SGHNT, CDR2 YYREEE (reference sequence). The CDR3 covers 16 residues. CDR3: CASSSVMGQGPGGYTF. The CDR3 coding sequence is TGTGCCAGCAGCTCGGTGATGGGACAGGGGCCCGGTGGCTACACCTTC.

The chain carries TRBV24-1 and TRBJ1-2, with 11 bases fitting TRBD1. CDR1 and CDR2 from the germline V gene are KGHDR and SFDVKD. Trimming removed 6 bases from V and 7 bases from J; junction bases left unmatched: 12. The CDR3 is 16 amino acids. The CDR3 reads CATSPGLDRGRSGYTF. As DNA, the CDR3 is TGTGCCACCAGTCCTGGGCTGGACAGGGGGCGAAGTGGCTACACCTTC.

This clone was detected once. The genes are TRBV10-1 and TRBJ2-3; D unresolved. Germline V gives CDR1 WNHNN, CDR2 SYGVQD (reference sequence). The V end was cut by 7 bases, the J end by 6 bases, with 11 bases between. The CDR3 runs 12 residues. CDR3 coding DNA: TGCGCCAGCACTAATGAGAGGGATACGCAGTATTTT. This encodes CASTNERDTQYF.

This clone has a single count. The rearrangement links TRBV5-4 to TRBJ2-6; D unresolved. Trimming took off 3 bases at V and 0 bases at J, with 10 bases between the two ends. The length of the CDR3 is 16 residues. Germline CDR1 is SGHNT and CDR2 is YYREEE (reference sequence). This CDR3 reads CASSWTSLSGANVLTF. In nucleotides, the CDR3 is TGTGCCAGCAGCTGGACCAGCCTCTCTGGGGCCAACGTCCTGACTTTC.

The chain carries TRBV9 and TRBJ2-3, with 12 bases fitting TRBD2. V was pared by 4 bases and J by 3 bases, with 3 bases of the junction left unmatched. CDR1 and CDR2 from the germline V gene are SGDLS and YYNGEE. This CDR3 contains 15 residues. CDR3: CASSPGTSGTDTQYF. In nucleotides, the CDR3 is TGTGCCAGCAGCCCTGGGACTAGCGGGACAGATACGCAGTATTTT.

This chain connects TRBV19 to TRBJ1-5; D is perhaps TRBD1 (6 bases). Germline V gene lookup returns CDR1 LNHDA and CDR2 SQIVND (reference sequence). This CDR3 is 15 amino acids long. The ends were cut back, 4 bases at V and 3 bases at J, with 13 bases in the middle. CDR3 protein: CASSNQGTSNQPQHF. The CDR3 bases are TGTGCCAGTAGTAATCAGGGGACCTCCAATCAGCCCCAGCATTTT.

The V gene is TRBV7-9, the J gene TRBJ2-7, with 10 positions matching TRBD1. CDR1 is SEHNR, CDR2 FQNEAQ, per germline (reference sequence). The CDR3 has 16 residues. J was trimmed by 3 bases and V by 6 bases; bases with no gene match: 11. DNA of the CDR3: TGTGCCAGCAGTGACAGGGGGCAATCCCCTCGCTACGAGCAGTACTTC. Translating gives CASSDRGQSPRYEQYF.

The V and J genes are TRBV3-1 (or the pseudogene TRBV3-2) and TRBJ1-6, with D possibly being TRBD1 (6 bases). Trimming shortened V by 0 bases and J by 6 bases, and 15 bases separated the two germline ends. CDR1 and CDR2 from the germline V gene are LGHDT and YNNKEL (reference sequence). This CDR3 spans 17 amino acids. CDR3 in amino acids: CASSQDSGGGSNSPLHF. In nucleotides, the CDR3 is TGTGCCAGCAGCCAAGACTCAGGAGGGGGTAGTAATTCACCCCTCCACTTT.

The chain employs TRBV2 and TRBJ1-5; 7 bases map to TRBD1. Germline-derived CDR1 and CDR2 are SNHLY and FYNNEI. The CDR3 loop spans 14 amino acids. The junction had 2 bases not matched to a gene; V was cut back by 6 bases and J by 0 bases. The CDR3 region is CASRYRGSNQPQHF. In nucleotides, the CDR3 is TGTGCCAGCAGGTACAGGGGTAGCAATCAGCCCCAGCATTTT.

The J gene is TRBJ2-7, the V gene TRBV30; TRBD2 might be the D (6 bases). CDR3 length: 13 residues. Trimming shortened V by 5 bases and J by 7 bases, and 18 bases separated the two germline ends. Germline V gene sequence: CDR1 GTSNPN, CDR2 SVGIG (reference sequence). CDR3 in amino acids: CAWGGGLANEQYF. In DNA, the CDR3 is TGTGCCTGGGGGGGTGGTCTAGCGAATGAGCAGTACTTC.